The 16 T cell receptor beta chains below all came from one sample that was sequenced in a study of blood T cell repertoires in COVID-19 (dated by TCRdb to about 2020). The protocol used for the library was the immunoSEQ multiplex PCR assay. What TCRdb holds here is the immuneACCESS table cut down to in-frame rearrangements. Part of the clones is not present; checked against another copy, under half of the missing clones reflect an unresolved V gene, and the others are unexplained. This sample has 280,000 or so clones in its table, and roughly 90% of those were observed once. 9% to 9.5% of the sample comes from the top ten. Sequenced: peripheral blood. These receptors came from a man between 18 and 35 years old with active or convalescent COVID-19.

This clone was observed once. The gene calls are TRBV5-1 and TRBJ2-3, with 7 positions matching TRBD1. This CDR3 region has 19 residues. Unmatched junction bases numbered 13, after V lost 0 bases and J lost 0 bases. From germline, CDR1 is SGHRS and CDR2 YFSETQ. The CDR3 loop reads CASSLGGRGTASSTDTQYF. In DNA, the CDR3 is TGCGCCAGCAGCTTGGGAGGTAGGGGGACAGCTTCTAGCACAGATACGCAGTATTTT. The variable domain in full, with the rest retrieved from reference TRBV5-1 and TRBJ2-3, is KAGVTQTPRYLIKTRGQQVTLSCSPISGHRSVSWYQQTPGQGLQFLFEYFSETQRNKGNFPGRFSGRQFSNSRSEMNVSTLELGDSALYLCASSLGGRGTASSTDTQYFGPGTRLTVL.

This chain connects TRBV2 to TRBJ1-3; TRBD1 might be the D (6 bases). The CDR3 runs 15 residues. The ends were cut back, 4 bases at V and 1 base at J, with 11 bases in the middle. Germline V CDR1 and CDR2: SNHLY, FYNNEI. The CDR3 coding sequence is TGTGCCAGCAGTGCGGGGGGGCCTTCTGGAAACACCATATATTTT. It translates to CASSAGGPSGNTIYF. Combining the CDR3 with reference TRBV2 and TRBJ1-3 gives the whole variable domain EPEVTQTPSHQVTQMGQEVILRCVPISNHLYFYWYRQILGQKVEFLVSFYNNEISEKSEIFDDQFSVERPDGSNFTLKIRSTKLEDSAMYFCASSAGGPSGNTIYFGEGSWLTVV.

In this sample, this clone turned up once. The J gene is TRBJ1-2, the V gene TRBV24-1; D possibly corresponds to TRBD1 (5 bases). CDR1 KGHDR and CDR2 SFDVKD come from the germline V gene. Trimming took off 6 bases at V and 2 bases at J, with 6 bases between the two ends. This CDR3 is 12 amino acids long. CDR3 residues: CATSRGNYGYTF. The CDR3 DNA sequence: TGTGCCACCAGTAGGGGAAACTATGGCTACACCTTC.

The chain couples TRBV15 to TRBJ2-1; TRBD2 agrees at 12 bases. This CDR3 has 18 amino acids. Trimming at V came to 1 base and at J to 11 bases, leaving 15 bases not matched to a gene. From germline, CDR1 is LNHNV and CDR2 YYDKDF (reference sequence). CDR3 nucleotide sequence: TGTGCCACCAGCAGAGTTCCACGGGTTCTAGCGGGGGGGCAAAAGCAGTTCTTC. Protein sequence: CATSRVPRVLAGGQKQFF.

V and J are TRBV4-1 and TRBJ2-7; 7 bases map to TRBD1. Trimming at V came to 1 base and at J to 2 bases, leaving 8 bases not matched to a gene. Germline loops: CDR1 MGHRA, CDR2 YSYEKL. The CDR3 sequence is 16 residues long. The CDR3 sequence is CASSQGATGIAYEQYF. For the CDR3, the DNA is TGCGCCAGCAGCCAAGGGGCGACAGGGATTGCCTACGAGCAGTACTTC.

The rearrangement joins TRBV10-3 to TRBJ2-3; a possible D gene is TRBD1 (5 bases). Germline V gene lookup returns CDR1 ENHRY and CDR2 SYGVKD. Deletions cut 6 bases from V and 0 bases from J, with 10 bases between. The CDR3 is 14 amino acids. The CDR3 reads CAISGHASTDTQYF. In DNA form, the CDR3 reads TGTGCCATCAGCGGACATGCTAGCACAGATACGCAGTATTTT.

The chain combines TRBV5-1 with TRBJ1-1; the match to TRBD1 covers 9 bases. J gave up 5 bases and V 6 bases, and 5 bases lay outside the gene matches. This CDR3 spans 13 amino acids. Germline loops: CDR1 SGHRS, CDR2 YFSETQ. In nucleotides, the CDR3 is TGCGCCAGCATCGGGACAGGGCGAACTGAAGCTTTCTTT. This translates into CASIGTGRTEAFF.

This clone appeared once. This chain joins TRBV10-3 and TRBJ1-6; 7 positions agree with TRBD1. CDR3 length: 12 residues. Germline V lookup: CDR1 ENHRY, CDR2 SYGVKD. The ends lost 10 bases at V and 8 bases at J; junction bases unmatched: 5. The CDR3 here is CATGTVDSPLHF. In DNA form, the CDR3 reads TGTGCCACCGGGACAGTAGATTCACCCCTCCACTTT.

In this sample, this clone is medium-sized. This chain joins TRBV9 and TRBJ2-2; 9 nucleotides match TRBD1. The germline V gene encodes CDR1 SGDLS and CDR2 YYNGEE. The V segment lost 3 bases and the J segment 5 bases; nucleotides outside the gene matches: 2. This CDR3 has 14 residues. DNA of the CDR3: TGTGCCAGCAGCGCGGGGACAGGGACCGGGGAGCTGTTTTTT. This codes for CASSAGTGTGELFF.

The J gene is TRBJ1-2, the V gene TRBV3-1 (or the pseudogene TRBV3-2); no clear D gene. The CDR3 contains 15 residues. V was clipped by 1 base and J by 4 bases, with 13 bases between them. The V gene's germline CDR1 is LGHDT and CDR2 YNNKEL (reference sequence). The CDR3 reads CASSQVWGGGYGYTF. The CDR3 DNA follows: TGTGCCAGCAGCCAAGTCTGGGGAGGTGGCTATGGCTACACCTTC.

This chain joins TRBV18 and TRBJ2-5; 8 positions agree with TRBD2. The J segment lost 5 bases and the V segment lost 5 bases, leaving 10 bases of the junction unmatched. The length of the CDR3 is 15 residues. Germline CDR1 reads KGHSH; CDR2 reads LQKENI. For the CDR3, the DNA is TGTGCCAGCTCAACACAGGTCACGGGAGGGGAGACCCAGTACTTC. Translated, it gives CASSTQVTGGETQYF.

This chain uses TRBV2 with TRBJ1-2, with 7 bases aligning to TRBD1. This CDR3 has 14 residues. The germline V gene has CDR1 SNHLY and CDR2 FYNNEI. Losses at the gene ends were 6 bases for V and 5 bases for J; bases not matched to a gene: 9. The chain's CDR3 is CASSAGQATYGYTF. CDR3 sequence (DNA): TGTGCCAGCAGCGCAGGACAGGCGACTTATGGCTACACCTTC.

V and J are TRBV13 and TRBJ2-1, with 11 bases that match TRBD2. CDR3 length: 16 amino acids. CDR1 and CDR2 (germline): PRHDT, FYEKMQ (reference sequence). V lost 3 bases to trimming and J lost 5 bases; unmatched junction nucleotides: 6. CDR3 DNA: TGTGCCAGCAGCTTTCCCACTAGCGGGGGCAACAATGAGCAGTTCTTC. Protein: CASSFPTSGGNNEQFF.

V and J are TRBV5-5 and TRBJ2-5; no firm D call. Germline CDR1 reads SGHKS; CDR2 reads YYEKEE (reference sequence). Deletions cut 1 base from V and 1 base from J, with 8 bases between. The CDR3 sequence is 14 residues long. The CDR3 DNA follows: TGTGCCAGCAGCTTGTCAACATCCCAAGAGACCCAGTACTTC. Translation: CASSLSTSQETQYF.

This rearrangement joins TRBV5-8 to TRBJ1-2, with no clear D. The CDR3 is made up of 15 amino acids. CDR1 and CDR2 from the germline V gene are SGHTS and YDEGEE. V gave up 0 bases and J gave up 8 bases, with 17 bases separating them. Written as DNA, the CDR3 is TGTGCCAGCAGCTTGGATCAGGCGGGGTTCGTCGGCTACACCTTC. This gives the protein CASSLDQAGFVGYTF.

This chain uses TRBV5-1 with TRBJ2-7; 10 bases agree with TRBD1. The CDR3 runs 14 residues. Germline V gene data show CDR1 as SGHRS and CDR2 as YFSETQ. V lost 0 bases and J lost 8; bases outside the gene matches: 5. DNA of the CDR3: TGCGCCAGCAGCTTGGCGGGACAGGGGTCTAAGCAGTACTTC. Its protein is CASSLAGQGSKQYF.